This passage covers 8 T cell receptor beta chains from one sample sequenced in a study of cytomegalovirus exposure and HLA in healthy donors. Primers for the PCR totalled 60 Vbeta and 13 Jbeta. The repertoire was sequenced with immunoSEQ multiplex PCR; TCRdb's copy has only in-frame clones and lacks some. The profile covers about 89,000 clones, with about 80% appearing a single time and just over 1.4% taken by the ten largest. Sequencing was done on a sample of PBMCs. The receptors were sampled from a male donor in good health and CMV-seronegative.

V usage is TRBV19 and J usage is TRBJ2-3; 13 bases agree with TRBD2. This CDR3 has 17 residues. The junction had 7 bases not matched to a gene; V was cut back by 3 bases and J by 4 bases. Germline-derived CDR1 and CDR2 are LNHDA and SQIVND (reference sequence). The CDR3 is CASSMRRLAGGPDTQYF. The CDR3 nucleotides are TGTGCCAGTAGTATGAGAAGACTAGCGGGGGGCCCAGATACGCAGTATTTT.

The V and J genes are TRBV10-3 and TRBJ2-2, with 8 bases matching TRBD2. The CDR3 has 15 residues. V lost 6 bases and J lost 6; bases outside the gene matches: 9. The germline gives CDR1 ENHRY, CDR2 SYGVKD. The CDR3 region is CAISGGDLGPGELFF. CDR3 nucleotides: TGTGCCATCAGCGGGGGGGATTTAGGTCCCGGGGAGCTGTTTTTT.

This clone was observed once. This chain joins TRBV28 and TRBJ2-1, with 12 positions matching TRBD2. V lost 5 bases and J lost 6; bases outside the gene matches: 14. Germline V gene sequence: CDR1 MDHEN, CDR2 SYDVKM. The CDR3 spans 18 residues. The CDR3 spells CASSMTSGRIWPPNEQFF. CDR3 nucleotide sequence: TGTGCCAGCAGTATGACTAGCGGGAGAATTTGGCCCCCCAATGAGCAGTTCTTC.

This chain joins TRBV11-3 and TRBJ2-1, with 9 bases aligning to TRBD2. Germline V lookup: CDR1 SGHNT, CDR2 YENEEA. The CDR3 is 15 residues long. V gave up 5 bases and J gave up 1 base; unmatched junction bases: 3. In DNA, the CDR3 is TGTGCCAGCAGCCCGACTAGCGGTTCCTACAATGAGCAGTTCTTC. Its protein product is CASSPTSGSYNEQFF.

The chain joins TRBV19 to TRBJ1-5; tentative D call: TRBD1 (5 bases). The CDR3 loop spans 13 amino acids. V was clipped by 10 bases and J by 4 bases, with 14 bases between them. CDR1 is LNHDA, CDR2 SQIVND, per germline (reference sequence). The CDR3 DNA reads as TGTGCCACCTCCCGGGGGGTAAATCAGCCCCAGCATTTT. Protein product: CATSRGVNQPQHF.

The chain joins TRBV6-6 to TRBJ2-3; no clear D. With 8 bases removed from V and 2 bases from J, the gap between germline ends came to 20 bases. The CDR3 spans 16 residues. The germline V gene encodes CDR1 MNHNY and CDR2 SVGAGI (reference sequence). In DNA form, the CDR3 reads TGTGCCAGCCTAACCCCTCTGGCGGCCTACACAGATACGCAGTATTTT. Translating gives CASLTPLAAYTDTQYF.

This clone was picked up one time. The chain joins TRBV18 to TRBJ1-2, with 8 bases matching TRBD1. This CDR3 spans 16 amino acids. Looked up from germline, CDR1 is KGHSH and CDR2 is LQKENI. V dropped 0 bases and J dropped 4; count of bases not matched to a gene: 7. CDR3 DNA sequence: TGTGCCAGCTCACCACCTGCGTCAGGGGGCATCTATGGCTACACCTTC. Translation: CASSPPASGGIYGYTF.

The rearrangement joins TRBV5-6 to TRBJ1-2; 10 bases match TRBD1. Germline trimming cut 0 bases from V and 8 bases from J; bases unmatched to any gene: 4. This CDR3 is 14 amino acids long. Per germline, CDR1 SGHDT and CDR2 YYEEEE. The CDR3 reads CASSLGQGARGYTF. The CDR3 DNA is TGTGCCAGCAGCTTGGGACAGGGGGCGCGGGGCTACACCTTC.